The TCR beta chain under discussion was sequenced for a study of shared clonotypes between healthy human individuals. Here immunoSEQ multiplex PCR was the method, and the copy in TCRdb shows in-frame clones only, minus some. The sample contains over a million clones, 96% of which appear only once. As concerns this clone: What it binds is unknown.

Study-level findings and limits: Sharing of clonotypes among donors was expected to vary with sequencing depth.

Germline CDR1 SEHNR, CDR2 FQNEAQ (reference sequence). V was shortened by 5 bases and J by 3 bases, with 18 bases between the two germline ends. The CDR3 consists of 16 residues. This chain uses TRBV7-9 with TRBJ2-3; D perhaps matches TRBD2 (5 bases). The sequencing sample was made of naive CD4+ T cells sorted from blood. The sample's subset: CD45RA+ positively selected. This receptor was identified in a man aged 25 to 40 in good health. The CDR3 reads CASSEVERSYTDTQYF. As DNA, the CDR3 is TGTGCCAGCAGCGAAGTGGAGCGGAGCTATACAGATACGCAGTATTTT. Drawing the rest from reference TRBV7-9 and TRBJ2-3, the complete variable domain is DTGVSQNPRHKITKRGQNVTFRCDPISEHNRLYWYRQTLGQGPEFLTYFQNEAQLEKSRLLSDRFSAERPKGSFSTLEIQRTEQGDSAMYLCASSEVERSYTDTQYFGPGTRLTVL.